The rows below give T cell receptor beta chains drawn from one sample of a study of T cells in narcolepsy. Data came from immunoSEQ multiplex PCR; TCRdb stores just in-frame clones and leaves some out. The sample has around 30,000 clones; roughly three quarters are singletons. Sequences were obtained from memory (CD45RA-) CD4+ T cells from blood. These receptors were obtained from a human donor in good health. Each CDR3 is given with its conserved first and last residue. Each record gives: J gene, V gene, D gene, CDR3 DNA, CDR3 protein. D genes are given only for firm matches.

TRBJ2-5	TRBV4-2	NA	TGTGCCAGCAGCCAAGATCCGTACCAAGAGACCCAGTACTTC	CASSQDPYQETQYF
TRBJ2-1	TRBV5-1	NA	TGCGCCAGCAGTACGGGGGCCGGGAGCTCCTACAATGAGCAGTTCTTC	CASSTGAGSSYNEQFF
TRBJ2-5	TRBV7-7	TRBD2	TGTGCCAGCAGCGGGGGACTAGCGGACCAAGAGACCCAGTACTTC	CASSGGLADQETQYF
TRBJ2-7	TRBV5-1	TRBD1	TGCGCCAGCAGCTTGGGGGACAGAAAGTACGAGCAGTACTTC	CASSLGDRKYEQYF
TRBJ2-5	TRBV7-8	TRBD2	TGTGCCAGCAGAAGAGGGACTAGCGGATACCAAGAGACCCAGTACTTC	CASRRGTSGYQETQYF
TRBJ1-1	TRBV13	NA	TGTGCCAGCAGTCTGAGGACGAACACTGAAGCTTTCTTT	CASSLRTNTEAFF
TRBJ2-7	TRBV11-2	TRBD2	TGTGCCAGCAGCTCGAGTCTAGCGGGAGGATACGAGCAGTACTTC	CASSSSLAGGYEQYF
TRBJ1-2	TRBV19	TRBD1	TGTGTCCCCTCTGGGGGAGACAGGGACTACGGCTACACCTTC	CVPSGGDRDYGYTF
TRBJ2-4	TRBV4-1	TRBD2	TGCGCCAGCAGCCACCCCGGGACTACCCGTGGCGGCATTCAGTACTTC	CASSHPGTTRGGIQYF
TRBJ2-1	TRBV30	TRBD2	TGTGCCTGGAGTAGGATAGCGGGAGCCCATGAGCAGTTCTTC	CAWSRIAGAHEQFF
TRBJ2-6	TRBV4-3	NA	TGCGCCAGCCGATCCCCGGGAGTCTCTGGGGCCAACGTCCTGACTTTC	CASRSPGVSGANVLTF
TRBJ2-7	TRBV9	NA	TGTGCCAGCAGTAAAGGACTAAATTCCTACGAGCAGTACTTC	CASSKGLNSYEQYF
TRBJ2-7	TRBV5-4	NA	TGTGCCAGCAGCTTGATCGGCGGACACGAGCAGTACTTC	CASSLIGGHEQYF
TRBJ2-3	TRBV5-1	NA	TGCGCCAGCAGCTTAGGAGGGGTTCACACAGATACGCAGTATTTT	CASSLGGVHTDTQYF
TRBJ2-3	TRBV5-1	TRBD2	TGCGCCAGCAGCTGGGAGACTAGCGGGAGGGCAGCAGATACGCAGTATTTT	CASSWETSGRAADTQYF
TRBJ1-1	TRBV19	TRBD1	TGTGCCAGTAGTGGCATGACAGGGTTTTCGACTGAAGCTTTCTTT	CASSGMTGFSTEAFF